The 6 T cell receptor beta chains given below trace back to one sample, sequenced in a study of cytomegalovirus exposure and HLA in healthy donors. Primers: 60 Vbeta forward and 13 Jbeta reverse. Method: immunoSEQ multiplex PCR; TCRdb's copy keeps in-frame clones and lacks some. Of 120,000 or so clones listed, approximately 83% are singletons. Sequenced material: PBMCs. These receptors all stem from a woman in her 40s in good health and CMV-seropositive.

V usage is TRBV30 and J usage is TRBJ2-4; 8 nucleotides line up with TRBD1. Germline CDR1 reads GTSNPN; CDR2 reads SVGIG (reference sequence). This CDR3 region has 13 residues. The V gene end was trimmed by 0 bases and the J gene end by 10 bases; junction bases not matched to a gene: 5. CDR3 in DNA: TGTGCCTGGAGTGTAGGGGGACAGGATATTCAGTACTTC. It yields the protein CAWSVGGQDIQYF.

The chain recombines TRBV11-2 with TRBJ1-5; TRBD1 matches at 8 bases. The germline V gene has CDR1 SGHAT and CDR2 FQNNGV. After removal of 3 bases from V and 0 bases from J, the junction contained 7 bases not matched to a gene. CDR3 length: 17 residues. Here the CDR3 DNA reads TGTGCCAGCAGCTTCAGGGGGCGCAGGAATAGCAATCAGCCCCAGCATTTT. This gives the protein CASSFRGRRNSNQPQHF.

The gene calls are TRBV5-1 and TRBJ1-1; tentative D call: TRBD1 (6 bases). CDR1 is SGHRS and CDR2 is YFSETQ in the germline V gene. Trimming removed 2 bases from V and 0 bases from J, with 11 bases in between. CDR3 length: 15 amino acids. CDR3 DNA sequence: TGCGCCAGCAGCTTTGGGGGGGGCATGAACACTGAAGCTTTCTTT. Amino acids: CASSFGGGMNTEAFF. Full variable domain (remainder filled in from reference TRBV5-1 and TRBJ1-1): KAGVTQTPRYLIKTRGQQVTLSCSPISGHRSVSWYQQTPGQGLQFLFEYFSETQRNKGNFPGRFSGRQFSNSRSEMNVSTLELGDSALYLCASSFGGGMNTEAFFGQGTRLTVV.

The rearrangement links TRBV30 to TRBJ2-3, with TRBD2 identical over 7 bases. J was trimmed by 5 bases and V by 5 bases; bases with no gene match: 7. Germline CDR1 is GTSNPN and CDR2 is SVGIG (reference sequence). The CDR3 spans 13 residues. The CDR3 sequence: CAWQAGFIDTQYF. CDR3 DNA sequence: TGTGCCTGGCAAGCGGGATTCATAGATACGCAGTATTTT.

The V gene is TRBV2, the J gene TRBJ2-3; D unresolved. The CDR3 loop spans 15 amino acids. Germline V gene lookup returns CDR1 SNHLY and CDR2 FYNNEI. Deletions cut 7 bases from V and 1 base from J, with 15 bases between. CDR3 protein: CASTLDSLGTDTQYF. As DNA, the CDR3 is TGTGCCAGCACCCTAGACTCCCTGGGCACAGATACGCAGTATTTT.

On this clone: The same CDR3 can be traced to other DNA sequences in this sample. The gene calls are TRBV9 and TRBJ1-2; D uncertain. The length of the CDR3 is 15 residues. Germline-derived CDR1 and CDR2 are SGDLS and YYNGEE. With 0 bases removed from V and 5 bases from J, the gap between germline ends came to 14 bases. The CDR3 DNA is TGTGCCAGCAGCGTAGATCAGATTGGCACGTATGGCTACACCTTC. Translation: CASSVDQIGTYGYTF. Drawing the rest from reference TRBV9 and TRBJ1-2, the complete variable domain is DSGVTQTPKHLITATGQRVTLRCSPRSGDLSVYWYQQSLDQGLQFLIQYYNGEERAKGNILERFSAQQFPDLHSELNLSSLELGDSALYFCASSVDQIGTYGYTFGSGTRLTVV.